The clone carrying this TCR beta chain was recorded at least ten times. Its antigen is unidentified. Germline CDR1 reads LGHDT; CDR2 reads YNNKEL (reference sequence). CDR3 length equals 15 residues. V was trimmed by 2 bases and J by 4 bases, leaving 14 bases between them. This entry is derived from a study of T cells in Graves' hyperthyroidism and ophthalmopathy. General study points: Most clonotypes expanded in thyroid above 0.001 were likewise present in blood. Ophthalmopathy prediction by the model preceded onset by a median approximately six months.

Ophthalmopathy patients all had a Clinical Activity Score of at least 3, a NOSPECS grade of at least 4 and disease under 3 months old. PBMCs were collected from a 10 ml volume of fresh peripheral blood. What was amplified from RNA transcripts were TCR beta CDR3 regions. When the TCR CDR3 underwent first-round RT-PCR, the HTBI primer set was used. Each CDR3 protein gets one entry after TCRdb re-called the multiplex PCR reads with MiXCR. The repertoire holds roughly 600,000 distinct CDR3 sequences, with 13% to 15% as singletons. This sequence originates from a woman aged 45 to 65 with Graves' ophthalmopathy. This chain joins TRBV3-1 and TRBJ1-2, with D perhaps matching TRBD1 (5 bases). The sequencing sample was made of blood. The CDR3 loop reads CASSQSPGGTYGYTF. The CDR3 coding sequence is TGTGCCAGCAGCCAATCCCCGGGGGGGACCTATGGCTACACCTTC.